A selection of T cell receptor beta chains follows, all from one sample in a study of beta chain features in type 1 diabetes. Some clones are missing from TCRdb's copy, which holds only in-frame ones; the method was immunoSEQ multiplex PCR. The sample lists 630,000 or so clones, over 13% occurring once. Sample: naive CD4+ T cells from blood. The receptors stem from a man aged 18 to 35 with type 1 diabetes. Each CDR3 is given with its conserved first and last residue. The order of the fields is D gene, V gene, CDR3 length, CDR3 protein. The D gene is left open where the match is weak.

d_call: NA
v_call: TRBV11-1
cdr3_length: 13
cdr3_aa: CASSYLRADTQYF

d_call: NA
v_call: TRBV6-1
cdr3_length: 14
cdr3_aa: CASSREIPGNTIYF

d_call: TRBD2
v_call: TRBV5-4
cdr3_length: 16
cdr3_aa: CASSWGLAGRTDTQYF

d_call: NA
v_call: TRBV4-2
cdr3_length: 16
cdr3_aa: CASSQVHIGQTYEQYF

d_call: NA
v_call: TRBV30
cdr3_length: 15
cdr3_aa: CAWSLFRRGSYEQYF

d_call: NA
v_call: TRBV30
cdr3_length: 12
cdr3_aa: CAWSVLSYEQYF

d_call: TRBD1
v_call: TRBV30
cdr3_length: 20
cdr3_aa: CAWNFRDRGPHLSGANVLTF

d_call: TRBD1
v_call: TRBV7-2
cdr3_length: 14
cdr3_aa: CASSARQGPYEQYF

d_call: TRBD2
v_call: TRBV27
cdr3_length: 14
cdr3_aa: CATGGPIRTDTQYF

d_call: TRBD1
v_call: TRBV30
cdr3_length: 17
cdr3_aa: CAWSPYLGQGPNTEAFF

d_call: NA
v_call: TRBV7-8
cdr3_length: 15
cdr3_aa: CASSPDRFGSYEQYF

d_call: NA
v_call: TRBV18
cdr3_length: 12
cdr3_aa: CASSSGPDEQFF

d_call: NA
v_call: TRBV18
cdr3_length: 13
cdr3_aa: CASSPNRAYEQYF

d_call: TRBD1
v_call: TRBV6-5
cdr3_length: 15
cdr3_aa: CASSYSPGQIYEQYF

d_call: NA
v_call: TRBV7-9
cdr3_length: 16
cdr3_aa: CASSSTVPDPNYGYTF

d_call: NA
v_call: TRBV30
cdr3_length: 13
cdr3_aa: CAWSEGNTGELFF

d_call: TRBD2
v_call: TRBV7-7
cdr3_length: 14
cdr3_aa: CASSLGTSGDEQYF

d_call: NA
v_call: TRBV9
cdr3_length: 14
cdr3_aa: CASSVAPSSDEQFF

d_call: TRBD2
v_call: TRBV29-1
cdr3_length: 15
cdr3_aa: CSANRLAGNLNEQFF

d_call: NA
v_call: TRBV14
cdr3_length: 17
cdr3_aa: CASSLTRGSATNEKLFF